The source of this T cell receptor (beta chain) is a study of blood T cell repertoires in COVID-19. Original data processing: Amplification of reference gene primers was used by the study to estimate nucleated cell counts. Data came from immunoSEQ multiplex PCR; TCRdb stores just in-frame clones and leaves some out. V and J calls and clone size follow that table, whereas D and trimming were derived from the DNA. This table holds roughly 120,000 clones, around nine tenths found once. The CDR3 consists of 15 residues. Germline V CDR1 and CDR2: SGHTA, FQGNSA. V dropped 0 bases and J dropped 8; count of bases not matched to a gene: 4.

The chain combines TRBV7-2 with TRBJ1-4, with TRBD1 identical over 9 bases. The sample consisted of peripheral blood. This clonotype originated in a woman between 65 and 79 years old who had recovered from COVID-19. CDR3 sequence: CASSLAGTGTEKLFF. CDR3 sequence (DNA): TGTGCCAGCAGCTTAGCCGGGACAGGGACGGAAAAACTGTTTTTT.